Shown below are 26 T cell receptor beta chains from a single sample sequenced in a study of regulatory T cells in long-lasting Graves disease. Time point specified: newly diagnosed GD, antithyroid drugs for less than 3 months. RNA from PBMCs was the source of the TCR library. CDR3 regions were amplified by Arm-PCR using iRepertoire HTBI primers to build TCR beta libraries. TCRdb reanalysed the multiplex PCR reads using MiXCR and keeps one entry per CDR3 protein. The table records 560,000 or so distinct CDR3 sequences, around 16% of them present only once. In addition, the sample was reused for a study of T cells in Graves' hyperthyroidism and ophthalmopathy.

Source: peripheral blood mononuclear cells (PBMCs), taken at new diagnosis, from a patient treated with antithyroid drugs. All receptors derive from a man younger than 35 with Graves disease.

This clonotype was detected ten times or more. V usage is TRBV11-2 and J usage is TRBJ2-7, with no clear D. This CDR3 contains 12 residues. Trimming took 6 bases from V and 3 from J, leaving 9 bases between them. CDR1 is SGHAT and CDR2 is FQNNGV in the germline V gene. The CDR3 protein is CASSVGIYEQYF. The CDR3 nucleotides are TGTGCCAGCAGTGTGGGCATCTACGAGCAGTACTTC.

A few counts support this clonotype. The V call is TRBV6-1, the J call TRBJ2-2, with D perhaps matching TRBD1 (5 bases). V shed 8 bases and J shed 6 bases, with 16 bases lying between them. Looked up from germline, CDR1 is MNHNS and CDR2 is SASEGT. CDR3 length: 14 amino acids. The CDR3 region is CASRPSGAAGELFF. CDR3 coding DNA: TGTGCCAGCCGCCCTAGTGGGGCGGCCGGGGAGCTGTTTTTT.

This clonotype was detected a few times. The chain combines TRBV28 with TRBJ2-5; 8 bases agree with TRBD2. Per germline, CDR1 MDHEN and CDR2 SYDVKM. This CDR3 region has 17 residues. V dropped 2 bases and J dropped 5; count of bases not matched to a gene: 13. The CDR3 spells CASSLSVPRRGDETQYF. For the CDR3, the DNA is TGTGCCAGCAGTTTAAGCGTTCCCCGGCGGGGGGACGAGACCCAGTACTTC.

This clonotype was counted ten times or more. The rearrangement links TRBV28 to TRBJ2-7, with D possibly matching TRBD2 (6 bases). Germline-derived CDR1 and CDR2 are MDHEN and SYDVKM. The CDR3 loop spans 13 amino acids. V was trimmed by 3 bases and J by 4 bases, leaving 10 bases between them. The CDR3 DNA sequence: TGTGCCAGCAGTTTCGGGACTGTTTACGAGCAGTACTTC. This translates into CASSFGTVYEQYF.

This clonotype was seen many times. The gene calls are TRBV28 and TRBJ2-7, with TRBD1 identical over 10 bases. This CDR3 has 15 amino acids. Germline CDR1 and CDR2: MDHEN and SYDVKM. Germline trimming cut 5 bases from V and 6 bases from J; bases unmatched to any gene: 10. The CDR3 reads CASSPSGQGKGEQYF. DNA of the CDR3: TGTGCCAGCAGTCCCTCGGGACAGGGGAAGGGCGAGCAGTACTTC.

The V and J genes are TRBV5-4 and TRBJ2-3; D is perhaps TRBD1 or TRBD2 (7 bases each). The CDR3 totals 18 residues. Trimming stripped 2 bases from V and 4 bases from J, with 23 bases between. From germline, CDR1 is SGHNT and CDR2 YYREEE (reference sequence). In DNA form, the CDR3 reads TGTGCCAGCAGCTTAGAGCCACAACAGGGAGGGGGCGCAGATACGCAGTATTTT. Translation gives CASSLEPQQGGGADTQYF.

This clonotype occurred a few times. The genes are TRBV30 and TRBJ2-7; perhaps TRBD2 as D (5 bases). Trimming stripped 4 bases from V and 4 bases from J, with 11 bases between. The germline V gene has CDR1 GTSNPN and CDR2 SVGIG (reference sequence). The CDR3 extends over 12 amino acids. The DNA of the CDR3 is TGTGCCTGGACTAGCAATATGTACGAGCAGTACTTC. This gives the protein CAWTSNMYEQYF.

This clonotype was recorded at least ten times. The chain is built from TRBV12-3 or TRBV12-4 and TRBJ2-1; TRBD2 aligns across 7 bases. The CDR3 runs to 16 residues. The trim removed 4 bases at V and 4 bases at J, leaving 10 bases unmatched. The DNA of the CDR3 is TGTGCCAGCAGTTCCGGACGAGCGGGGCCATACAATGAGCAGTTCTTC. It is translated as CASSSGRAGPYNEQFF.

For this clonotype: This may come from a read error, since a much larger clone is one base off. This chain links TRBV12-3 or TRBV12-4 with TRBJ2-5; tentatively, D is TRBD1 or TRBD2 (5 bases each). The CDR3 totals 15 residues. V lost 6 bases and J 5 bases, leaving 19 bases between the germline ends. Here the CDR3 DNA reads TGTGCCAGCAGCCCAGGGCGAGGGCCAGTCGAGACCCAGTACTTC. Translating gives CASSPGRGPVETQYF.

This clonotype came up a few times. The chain carries TRBV4-1 and TRBJ2-1, with 8 bases lining up with TRBD1. The CDR3 runs to 15 residues. CDR1 and CDR2 from the germline V gene are MGHRA and YSYEKL. The junction had 8 bases not matched to a gene; V was cut back by 2 bases and J by 8 bases. The DNA of the CDR3 is TGCGCCAGCAGCCAAATCGGACAGGGAAGTGATGAGCAGTTCTTC. Protein sequence: CASSQIGQGSDEQFF.

In this sample, this clonotype turned up a few times. The CDR3 spells CASSQAPGQGQNIQYF. The CDR3 DNA reads as TGTGCCAGCAGCCAAGCTCCCGGACAGGGACAAAACATTCAGTACTTC. This chain links TRBV3-1 with TRBJ2-4; 8 nucleotides line up with TRBD1. V shed 1 base, J shed 5 bases, and the junction held 7 bases outside the gene matches. Germline assignment: CDR1 LGHDT and CDR2 YNNKEL (reference sequence). The CDR3 consists of 16 residues.

This clonotype came up many times. The chain employs TRBV12-3 or TRBV12-4 and TRBJ2-7, with D tentatively TRBD1 (6 bases). This CDR3 has 15 residues. V was cut by 4 bases and J by 4 bases, with 17 bases left in between. The CDR3 sequence is CASSWSTGRVYEQYF. The DNA of the CDR3 is TGTGCCAGCAGTTGGTCTACAGGGAGAGTATACGAGCAGTACTTC.

This clonotype has more than one count but fewer than ten. This sequence joins TRBV6-1 and TRBJ2-3; 10 nucleotides agree with TRBD1. This CDR3 has 15 residues. After removal of 6 bases from V and 2 bases from J, the junction contained 5 bases not matched to a gene. Germline values: CDR1 MNHNS, CDR2 SASEGT. CDR3 bases: TGTGCCAGCAGCAGACAGGGGGCTCTCACAGATACGCAGTATTTT. This gives the protein CASSRQGALTDTQYF.

This clonotype was counted between two and nine times. The rearrangement joins TRBV27 to TRBJ2-1; TRBD2 might be the D (5 bases). Germline CDR1 reads MNHEY; CDR2 reads SMNVEV (reference sequence). V lost 6 bases and J 0 bases, leaving 15 bases between the germline ends. The CDR3 length is 16 residues. This CDR3 is CASSLLRGGSYNEQFF. The CDR3 DNA sequence: TGTGCCAGCAGCCTACTGCGTGGAGGCTCCTACAATGAGCAGTTCTTC.

Turning to this clonotype: It may be a read error: a sequence one base away is much more abundant. The gene calls are TRBV7-2 and TRBJ2-7; 10 bases agree with TRBD2. This CDR3 has 18 amino acids. Germline V gives CDR1 SGHTA, CDR2 FQGNSA. The chain's CDR3 is CASSQIPPGLATPYERYF. Here the CDR3 DNA reads TGTGCCAGCAGCCAAATACCTCCGGGACTAGCGACCCCCTACGAGCGGTACTTC. Drawing the rest from reference TRBV7-2 and TRBJ2-7, the complete variable domain is GAGVSQSPSNKVTEKGKDVELRCDPISGHTALYWYRQSLGQGLEFLIYFQGNSAPDKSGLPSDRFSAERTGGSVSTLTIQRTQQEDSAVYLCASSQIPPGLATPYERYFGPGTRLTVT.

The table lists this clonotype with a few counts. The CDR3 loop reads CATNESPQITNYGYTF. In DNA, the CDR3 is TGTGCCACGAACGAGAGCCCTCAGATAACTAACTATGGCTACACCTTC. The gene calls are TRBV19 and TRBJ1-2, with D uncertain. The CDR3 is made up of 16 amino acids. CDR1 is LNHDA and CDR2 is SQIVND in the germline V gene (reference sequence). V was pared by 10 bases and J by 0 bases, with 21 bases between. Filled out from reference TRBV19 and TRBJ1-2, the complete variable domain reads DGGITQSPKYLFRKEGQNVTLSCEQNLNHDAMYWYRQDPGQGLRLIYYSQIVNDFQKGDIAEGYSVSREKKESFPLTVTSAQKNPTAFYLCATNESPQITNYGYTFGSGTRLTVV.

V gene TRBV6-4 combines with J gene TRBJ2-2; the match to TRBD1 covers 7 bases. CDR3 length equals 15 residues. Per germline, CDR1 MRHNA and CDR2 SNTAGT. The V and J ends lost 2 bases and 6 bases, in that order; junction bases with no gene match: 6. The CDR3, as DNA: TGTGCCAGCAGTGACGGGCCAGGGGGAGCCGGGGAGCTGTTTTTT. Translated: CASSDGPGGAGELFF.

V gene TRBV2 combines with J gene TRBJ2-5, with 10 bases aligning to TRBD1. From germline, CDR1 is SNHLY and CDR2 FYNNEI. CDR3 length equals 15 residues. V was pared by 9 bases and J by 5 bases, with 12 bases of the junction left unmatched. DNA for the CDR3: TGTGCCAGTAAGCAGCAGACAGGGGGCGGGGAGACCCAGTACTTC. The encoded protein is CASKQQTGGGETQYF.

This clonotype was counted at least ten times. The chain combines TRBV7-9 with TRBJ1-1; D ambiguous. The CDR3 is made up of 15 amino acids. CDR1 SEHNR and CDR2 FQNEAQ come from the germline V gene (reference sequence). V lost 0 bases and J lost 5, with 13 bases in between. The CDR3 DNA follows: TGTGCCAGCAGCTTAGCGGCAGGCGGGAAGACTGAAGCTTTCTTT. The encoded protein is CASSLAAGGKTEAFF.

The chain joins TRBV19 to TRBJ2-3, with a possible D match to TRBD2 (6 bases). V shed 7 bases and J shed 4 bases, with 15 bases lying between them. Germline V CDR1 and CDR2: LNHDA, SQIVND (reference sequence). The CDR3 runs 14 residues. The CDR3 is CASISAGRADTQYF. The CDR3 nucleotides read TGTGCCAGTATTTCTGCGGGACGCGCAGATACGCAGTATTTT.

In this sample, this clonotype turned up a few times. V gene TRBV27 combines with J gene TRBJ1-3; D may be TRBD1 (6 bases). Germline V gives CDR1 MNHEY, CDR2 SMNVEV (reference sequence). The CDR3 is 15 residues long. With 5 bases removed from V and 4 bases from J, the gap between germline ends came to 15 bases. The CDR3 DNA reads as TGTGCCAGCAGTAGGGGGATTGGATCGGGAAACACCATATATTTT. Translation: CASSRGIGSGNTIYF.

This clonotype was seen more than once but under ten times. The V call is TRBV2, the J call TRBJ1-3; D uncertain. V was pared by 2 bases and J by 0 bases, with 8 bases between. In germline, CDR1 is SNHLY, CDR2 FYNNEI. There are 15 residues in the CDR3. DNA of the CDR3: TGTGCCAGCAGTGAATGGGAGGCCTCTGGAAACACCATATATTTT. Translation gives CASSEWEASGNTIYF.

This clonotype was observed at least ten times. J is TRBJ2-3 and V is TRBV7-6; D unresolved. V lost 1 base and J 0 bases, leaving 11 bases between the germline ends. CDR1 SGHVS and CDR2 FNYEAQ come from the germline V gene. There are 16 residues in the CDR3. In DNA form, the CDR3 reads TGTGCCAGCAGCTTAGTGGTGGGATCTAGCACAGATACGCAGTATTTT. Encoded protein: CASSLVVGSSTDTQYF.

This clonotype was counted between two and nine times. A much larger clone differs from this one at a single base, so this may be a read error. This chain uses TRBV28 with TRBJ2-7, with 7 bases identical to TRBD1. The CDR3 extends over 14 amino acids. Germline CDR1 MDHEN, CDR2 SYDVKM. CDR3 nucleotides: TGTGTCAGCAGACTACAGGGGTATCGTCACGAGCAGTACTTC. Protein sequence: CVSRLQGYRHEQYF.

This clonotype was observed many times. V usage is TRBV20-1 and J usage is TRBJ2-1; 8 bases map to TRBD2. Germline lookup yields CDR1 DFQATT and CDR2 SNEGSKA (reference sequence). Trimming removed 0 bases from V and 4 bases from J; junction bases left unmatched: 17. This CDR3 has 19 amino acids. CDR3 sequence reads: CSARDPGTRLANPYNEQFF. DNA for the CDR3: TGCAGTGCTAGAGATCCCGGGACGCGACTAGCGAATCCTTACAATGAGCAGTTCTTC.

This clonotype was counted a few times. The CDR3, as DNA: TGTGCCAGCAGCCAAGCCTCGACAGGGTTCGGAAACACCATATATTTT. Its translation is CASSQASTGFGNTIYF. The chain combines TRBV3-1 with TRBJ1-3, with 7 bases aligning to TRBD1. CDR3 length: 16 amino acids. The trim removed 1 base at V and 4 bases at J, leaving 7 bases unmatched. CDR1 is LGHDT, CDR2 YNNKEL, per germline (reference sequence).